Listed here are 25 T cell receptor beta chains from one sample, sequenced in a study of molecular identifiers for immune sequencing clone quantification. One entry per CDR3 protein results from TCRdb running MiXCR on the PCR reads. The sample holds approximately 670,000 distinct CDR3 sequences, approximately 20% seen once. Sequencing was performed on naive CD8+ T cells from blood, with Jurkat cell RNA spiked in. Stated subset: FACS-sorted CD8+CD4-CCR7+CD45RA+ naive T cells. The receptors come from a human donor in good health. Some libraries in this study had Jurkat cell RNA spiked in.

Comments on this clonotype: This could be a read error, since a much larger clone is one nucleotide away. This chain uses TRBV12-3 or TRBV12-4 with TRBJ2-1, with TRBD1 as a possible D gene (6 bases). The V end was cut by 5 bases, the J end by 7 bases, with 15 bases between. This CDR3 is built from 14 residues. CDR3 sequence: CASSQGRGGNEQFF. DNA for the CDR3: TGTGCCAGCAGTCAGGGCAGGGGCGGGAATGAGCAGTTCTTC.

Of note for this clonotype: The CDR3 end shows no conserved phenylalanine or tryptophan, and so a read error is likely. The rearrangement joins TRBV28 to TRBJ2-7; 13 bases fit TRBD2. Germline CDR1 reads MDHEN; CDR2 reads SYDVKM. J lost 0 bases, V lost 8 bases, and 1 base had no gene match. The CDR3 covers 14 residues. CDR3 region: CASGTSGISYEQYL. The CDR3 DNA reads TGTGCCAGCGGGACTAGCGGGATCTCCTACGAGCAGTACCTC.

This clonotype was observed once. This sequence may be a read error, since a much larger clone differs from it by one base. The chain couples TRBV11-2 to TRBJ2-5; TRBD1 matches at 8 bases. The CDR3 has 15 residues. The J segment lost 0 bases and the V segment lost 5 bases, leaving 5 bases of the junction unmatched. Germline values: CDR1 SGHAT, CDR2 FQNNGV. This CDR3 reads CASSRTGCDQETQYF. The CDR3 DNA reads TGTGCCAGCAGCAGGACAGGGTGCGACCAAGAGACCCAGTACTTC.

This clonotype was detected many times. J is TRBJ2-1 and V is TRBV29-1; 9 positions match TRBD2. This CDR3 has 14 residues. Germline CDR1 SQVTM, CDR2 ANQGSEA. V dropped 6 bases and J dropped 3; count of bases not matched to a gene: 6. CDR3 protein: CSVEREANYNEQFF. The CDR3 DNA follows: TGCAGCGTGGAGCGGGAGGCTAACTACAATGAGCAGTTCTTC.

With respect to this clonotype: A much larger clone lies one base from this, so it may be a read error. This chain links TRBV7-9 with TRBJ2-7; TRBD1 aligns across 9 bases. The CDR3 length is 14 residues. Germline V lookup: CDR1 SEHNR, CDR2 FQNEAQ (reference sequence). CDR3 protein: CASSQTGGTYGQYF. CDR3 coding DNA: TGTGCCAGCAGCCAGACAGGGGGAACCTACGGGCAGTACTTC.

This clonotype has ten or more counts. The rearrangement links TRBV5-6 to TRBJ1-5; D is uncertain. In germline, CDR1 is SGHDT, CDR2 YYEEEE. CDR3 length: 14 amino acids. V dropped 3 bases and J dropped 4 bases, with 11 bases sitting between them. CDR3 DNA: TGTGCCAGCAGCTACCGCGGAACGAATCAGCCCCAGCATTTT. Protein: CASSYRGTNQPQHF. The complete variable domain, with remaining parts taken from reference TRBV5-6 and TRBJ1-5, reads DAGVTQSPTHLIKTRGQQVTLRCSPKSGHDTVSWYQQALGQGPQFIFQYYEEEERQRGNFPDRFSGHQFPNYSSELNVNALLLGDSALYLCASSYRGTNQPQHFGDGTRLSIL.

This clonotype was counted many times. The rearrangement links TRBV7-9 to TRBJ2-5; D is possibly TRBD1 (6 bases). This CDR3 is built from 14 residues. Per the germline V gene, CDR1 is SEHNR and CDR2 is FQNEAQ (reference sequence). V lost 7 bases, J lost 2 bases, and 14 bases lay in between. In DNA, the CDR3 is TGTGCCAGCACCGCTTGGACAGAACAAGAGACCCAGTACTTC. Translated, it gives CASTAWTEQETQYF.

This chain uses TRBV4-2 with TRBJ2-2, with 8 bases fitting TRBD2. The CDR3 extends over 16 amino acids. Germline trimming cut 4 bases from V and 2 bases from J; bases unmatched to any gene: 6. In germline, CDR1 is LGHNA, CDR2 YNFKEQ. This CDR3 reads CASSPRSGGNTGELFF. The CDR3 DNA reads as TGTGCCAGCAGCCCCCGGAGCGGGGGAAACACCGGGGAGCTGTTTTTT.

This clonotype was observed at least ten times. The chain uses TRBV7-6 and TRBJ2-3; TRBD2 matches 11 bases. The trim removed 6 bases at V and 0 bases at J, leaving 2 bases unmatched. The V gene's germline CDR1 is SGHVS and CDR2 FNYEAQ. There are 15 residues in the CDR3. CDR3 sequence (DNA): TGTGCCAGCAGGACTAGCGGGGCTAGCACAGATACGCAGTATTTT. It encodes CASRTSGASTDTQYF.

This clonotype was seen repeatedly, ten times or more. The V call is TRBV7-6, the J call TRBJ2-5; 7 nucleotides match TRBD2. Losses at the gene ends were 5 bases for V and 5 bases for J; bases not matched to a gene: 11. The CDR3 is 15 residues long. Per the germline V gene, CDR1 is SGHVS and CDR2 is FNYEAQ. The CDR3 region has the DNA TGTGCCAGCAGCCAGATCCGGGGGGTGTGGGAGACCCAGTACTTC. Translated, it gives CASSQIRGVWETQYF.

About this clonotype: It may be a read error: a sequence one base away is much more abundant. This CDR3 fails to terminate in the conserved phenylalanine or tryptophan, so it likely reflects a read error. The J gene is TRBJ2-7, the V gene TRBV12-3 or TRBV12-4; the match to TRBD1 covers 9 bases. The V segment lost 3 bases and the J segment 5 bases; nucleotides outside the gene matches: 8. This CDR3 has 15 amino acids. CDR3 sequence (DNA): TGTGCCAGCAGTTTCCTAGGACAGGGGTACCACGAGCAGTACCTC. It translates to CASSFLGQGYHEQYL.

The table lists this clonotype with many counts. The chain uses TRBV4-3 and TRBJ1-4; D not certain. Germline V gene data show CDR1 as LGHNA and CDR2 as YSLEER. With 0 bases removed from V and 0 bases from J, the gap between germline ends came to 8 bases. The CDR3 totals 16 residues. CDR3 region: CASSQDFVSTNEKLFF. The CDR3 DNA reads TGCGCCAGCAGCCAAGATTTTGTATCAACTAATGAAAAACTGTTTTTT.

At least ten counts were recorded for this clonotype. Here the CDR3 DNA reads TGTGCCAGCAGTTACTCCCATTATCAGCCCCAGCATTTT. Translation: CASSYSHYQPQHF. This rearrangement joins TRBV6-5 to TRBJ1-5, with D hard to call. Germline CDR1 and CDR2: MNHEY and SVGAGI. Between the trimmed V and J ends, which lost 0 bases and 5 bases, there was a span of 5 bases. This CDR3 has 13 residues.

This clonotype was detected many times. This rearrangement joins TRBV21-1 to TRBJ2-3; TRBD2, the D gene given by the table, was not confirmed from the DNA. TRBV21-1 is a pseudogene segment. The CDR3 has 14 residues. CDR3 nucleotides: TGTGCCAGCAGCAGGAGAAGGGAGACAGATACGCAGTATTTT. This sequence encodes CASSRRRETDTQYF.

This clonotype was seen more than once but under ten times. This chain links TRBV28 with TRBJ2-1; 7 nucleotides align to TRBD2. Looked up from germline, CDR1 is MDHEN and CDR2 is SYDVKM. V dropped 6 bases and J dropped 0; count of bases not matched to a gene: 8. This CDR3 is built from 16 residues. CDR3 nucleotide sequence: TGTGCCAGCAGACTGCCTCTAGCGGACTCCTACAATGAGCAGTTCTTC. This translates into CASRLPLADSYNEQFF.

To note about this clonotype: This may arise from a read error, as a much more abundant clone is one base away. The chain has TRBV24-1 and TRBJ2-7; D perhaps matches TRBD1 (5 bases). Germline V gene lookup returns CDR1 KGHDR and CDR2 SFDVKD. Trimming shortened V by 5 bases and J by 9 bases, and 19 bases separated the two germline ends. The CDR3 extends over 14 amino acids. CDR3 residues: CATSGSGAFMGQYF. The CDR3, as DNA: TGTGCCACCAGTGGTTCTGGGGCGTTTATGGGGCAGTACTTC.

This clonotype was seen ten or more times. The chain recombines TRBV19 with TRBJ1-5; D is unclear. Germline V gives CDR1 LNHDA, CDR2 SQIVND (reference sequence). The CDR3 consists of 13 residues. Trimming removed 5 bases at V and 5 bases at J, with 10 bases between. The CDR3 DNA is TGTGCCAGTAGTTCGTCGGGGTATCAGCCCCAGCATTTT. Its translation: CASSSSGYQPQHF.

A note on this clonotype: A much larger clone is a single base away; this may be a read error. The rearrangement joins TRBV5-1 to TRBJ2-2; tentatively, D is TRBD1 or TRBD2 (6 bases each). The germline V gene encodes CDR1 SGHRS and CDR2 YFSETQ. The CDR3 totals 14 residues. Here the CDR3 DNA reads TGCGCCAGCAGCCCGCAGGGGAGCACCGGGGGGCTGTTTTTT. Protein product: CASSPQGSTGGLFF.

V is TRBV27 and J is TRBJ2-7; 9 bases align to TRBD2. V dropped 3 bases and J dropped 4; count of bases not matched to a gene: 22. CDR1 is MNHEY, CDR2 SMNVEV, per germline (reference sequence). This CDR3 contains 20 residues. For the CDR3, the DNA is TGTGCCAGCAGTTTCACGACGCCCTCCGAGACTAGCGGAGAAATGTACGAGCAGTACTTC. Protein: CASSFTTPSETSGEMYEQYF.

The rearrangement uses TRBV24-1 and TRBJ2-6, with 7 positions matching TRBD1. Looked up from germline, CDR1 is KGHDR and CDR2 is SFDVKD. Germline trimming cut 8 bases from V and 0 bases from J; bases unmatched to any gene: 30. The CDR3 is 24 amino acids. The chain's CDR3 is CATKDEIRQGWFMSTHSGANVLTF. The CDR3 DNA reads TGTGCCACCAAGGACGAAATAAGACAGGGATGGTTCATGTCTACGCACTCTGGGGCCAACGTCCTGACTTTC.

Only a few counts were recorded for this clonotype. V and J are TRBV6-5 and TRBJ2-1; weak D call: TRBD1 (6 bases). Germline CDR1 is MNHEY and CDR2 is SVGAGI. The CDR3 consists of 17 residues. V was clipped by 2 bases and J by 4 bases, with 18 bases between them. The CDR3 here is CASSYTDTGSRYNEQFF. For the CDR3, the DNA is TGTGCCAGCAGTTACACGGACACAGGGTCCCGATACAATGAGCAGTTCTTC.

This clonotype has at least ten counts. This chain connects TRBV2 to TRBJ1-1; D ambiguous. The CDR3 is 15 residues long. CDR1 and CDR2 (germline): SNHLY, FYNNEI. V lost 3 bases, J lost 3 bases, and 14 bases lay in between. The CDR3 bases are TGTGCCAGCAGTGATTTGGTGGAATCGTACACTGAAGCTTTCTTT. Translated, it gives CASSDLVESYTEAFF. Based on the CDR3 plus reference TRBV2 and TRBJ1-1, the full variable domain is EPEVTQTPSHQVTQMGQEVILRCVPISNHLYFYWYRQILGQKVEFLVSFYNNEISEKSEIFDDQFSVERPDGSNFTLKIRSTKLEDSAMYFCASSDLVESYTEAFFGQGTRLTVV.

This clonotype was recorded at least ten times. The chain's CDR3 is CASSQDRGPTDTQYF. In DNA form, the CDR3 reads TGCGCCAGCAGCCAAGATCGAGGGCCAACAGATACGCAGTATTTT. The rearrangement uses TRBV4-3 and TRBJ2-3; perhaps TRBD2 as D (5 bases). With 0 bases removed from V and 3 bases from J, the gap between germline ends came to 10 bases. The CDR3 spans 15 residues. In germline, CDR1 is LGHNA, CDR2 YSLEER.

The CDR3 DNA follows: TGTGCCAGCAGTCCACAGGGCCCAATAGACACTGAAGCTTTCTTT. The encoded protein is CASSPQGPIDTEAFF. The chain has TRBV27 and TRBJ1-1, with D tentatively TRBD1 (6 bases). The CDR3 is 15 residues long. The germline V gene encodes CDR1 MNHEY and CDR2 SMNVEV (reference sequence). Trimming stripped 5 bases from V and 3 bases from J, with 16 bases between.

Remarks on this clonotype: A much larger clone differs from this one at a single base, so this may be a read error. The V and J genes are TRBV20-1 and TRBJ1-1, with a weak D call TRBD1 (5 bases). Per the germline V gene, CDR1 is DFQATT and CDR2 is SNEGSKA (reference sequence). The CDR3 runs 12 residues. DNA of the CDR3: TGCAATGCACCGCAGGGCGGCACTGAAGCTTTCTTT. This translates into CNAPQGGTEAFF.